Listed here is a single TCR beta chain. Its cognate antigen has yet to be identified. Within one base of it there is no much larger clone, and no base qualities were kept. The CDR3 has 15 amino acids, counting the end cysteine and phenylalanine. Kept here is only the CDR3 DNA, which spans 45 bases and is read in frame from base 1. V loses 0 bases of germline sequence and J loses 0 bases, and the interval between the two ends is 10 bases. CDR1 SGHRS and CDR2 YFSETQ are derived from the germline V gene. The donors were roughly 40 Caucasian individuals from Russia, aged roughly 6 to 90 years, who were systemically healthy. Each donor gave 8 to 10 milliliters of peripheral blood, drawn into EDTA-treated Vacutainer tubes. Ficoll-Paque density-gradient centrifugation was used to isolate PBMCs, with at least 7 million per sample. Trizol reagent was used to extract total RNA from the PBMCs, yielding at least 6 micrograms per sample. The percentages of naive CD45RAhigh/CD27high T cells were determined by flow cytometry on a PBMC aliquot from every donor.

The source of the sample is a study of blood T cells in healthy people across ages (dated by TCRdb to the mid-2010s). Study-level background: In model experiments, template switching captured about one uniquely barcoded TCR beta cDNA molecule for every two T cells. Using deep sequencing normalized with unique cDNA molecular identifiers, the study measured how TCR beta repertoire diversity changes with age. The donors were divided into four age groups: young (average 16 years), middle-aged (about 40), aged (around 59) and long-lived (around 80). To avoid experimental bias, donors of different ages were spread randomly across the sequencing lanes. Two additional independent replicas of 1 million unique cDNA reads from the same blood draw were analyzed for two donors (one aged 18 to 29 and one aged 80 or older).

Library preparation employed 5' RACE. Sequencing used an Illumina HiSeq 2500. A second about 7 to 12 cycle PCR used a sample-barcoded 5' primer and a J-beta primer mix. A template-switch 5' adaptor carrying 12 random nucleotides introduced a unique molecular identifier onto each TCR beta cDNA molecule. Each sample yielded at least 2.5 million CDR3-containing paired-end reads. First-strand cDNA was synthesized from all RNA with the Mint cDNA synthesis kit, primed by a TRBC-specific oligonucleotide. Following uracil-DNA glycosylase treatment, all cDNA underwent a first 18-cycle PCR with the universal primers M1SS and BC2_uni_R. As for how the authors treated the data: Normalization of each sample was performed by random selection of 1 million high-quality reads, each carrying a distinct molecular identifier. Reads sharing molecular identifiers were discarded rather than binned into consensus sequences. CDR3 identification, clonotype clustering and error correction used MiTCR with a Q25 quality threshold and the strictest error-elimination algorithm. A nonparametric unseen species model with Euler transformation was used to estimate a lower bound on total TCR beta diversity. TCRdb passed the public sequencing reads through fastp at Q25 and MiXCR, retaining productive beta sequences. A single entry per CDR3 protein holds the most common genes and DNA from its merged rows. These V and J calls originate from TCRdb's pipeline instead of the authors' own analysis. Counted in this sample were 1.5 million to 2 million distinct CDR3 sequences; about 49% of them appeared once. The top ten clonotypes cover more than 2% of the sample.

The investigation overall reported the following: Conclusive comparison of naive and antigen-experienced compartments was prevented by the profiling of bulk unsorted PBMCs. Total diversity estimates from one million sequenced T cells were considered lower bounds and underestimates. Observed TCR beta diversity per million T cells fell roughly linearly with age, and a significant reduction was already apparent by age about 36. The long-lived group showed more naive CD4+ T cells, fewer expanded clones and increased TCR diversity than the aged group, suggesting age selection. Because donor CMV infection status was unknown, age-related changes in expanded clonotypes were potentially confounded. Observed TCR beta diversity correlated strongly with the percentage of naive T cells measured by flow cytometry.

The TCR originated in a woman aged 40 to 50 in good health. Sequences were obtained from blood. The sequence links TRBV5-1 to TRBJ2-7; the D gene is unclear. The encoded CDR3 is CASSLALSSSYEQYF. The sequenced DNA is TGCGCCAGCAGCTTGGCTTTATCGAGCTCCTACGAGCAGTACTTC.